Sequencing of this T cell receptor (beta chain) was carried out in a study of breast tumors, draining lymph nodes, adjacent tissues. Study results and caveats: Luminal-like breast cancer showed significantly greater tumor-nontumor repertoire similarity than basal-like breast cancer did.

The lymph nodes were axillary draining lymph nodes from breast cancer patients. A single record per CDR3 protein comes from TCRdb applying MiXCR to the multiplex PCR reads. Here the sample spans more than 200,000 distinct CDR3 sequences, roughly 30% being singletons. The V gene's germline CDR1 is MNHNS and CDR2 SASEGT. The CDR3 spans 16 residues. This clonotype was counted only a few times. Its antigen is still unknown. Sequence at one end of the junction differs from germline and may be a read error. V gene TRBV6-1 combines with J gene TRBJ2-3; the D gene could be TRBD1 or TRBD2 (5 bases each). Sequencing was performed on axillary lymph node tissue. The clonotype originates from a female donor with breast cancer. Some clones in this sample may be carry-over from other donors' samples. Here the CDR3 DNA reads TGTGCCAGCAGTCAAGCGGTGGGGCTGGGACCAGATACGCAGTATTTT. This encodes CASSQAVGLGPDTQYF.